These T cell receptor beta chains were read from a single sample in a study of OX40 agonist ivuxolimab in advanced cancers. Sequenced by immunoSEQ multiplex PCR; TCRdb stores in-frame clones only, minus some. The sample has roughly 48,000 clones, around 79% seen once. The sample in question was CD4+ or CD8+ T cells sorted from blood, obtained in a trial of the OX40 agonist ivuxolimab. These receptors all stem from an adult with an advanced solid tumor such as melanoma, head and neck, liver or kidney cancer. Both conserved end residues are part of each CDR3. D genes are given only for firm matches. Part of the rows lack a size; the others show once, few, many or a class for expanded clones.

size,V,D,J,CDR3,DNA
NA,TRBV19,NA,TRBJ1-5,CASSWQGNRPQHF,TGTGCCAGTAGTTGGCAGGGCAATCGGCCCCAGCATTTT
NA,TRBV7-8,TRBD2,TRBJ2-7,CASSRDRQSRRGYEQYF,TGTGCCAGCAGTCGAGATCGGCAGTCCCGGCGGGGGTACGAGCAGTACTTC
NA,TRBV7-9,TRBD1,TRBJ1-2,CASSVYTGGPLPGYTF,TGTGCCAGCAGCGTTTATACAGGGGGCCCCCTCCCTGGCTACACCTTC
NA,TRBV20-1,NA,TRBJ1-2,CSARRGSGYTF,TGCAGTGCTAGAAGGGGGTCAGGCTACACCTTC
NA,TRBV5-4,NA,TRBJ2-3,CASSLGQPTGTQYF,TGTGCCAGCAGCTTAGGGCAACCTACGGGGACGCAGTATTTT
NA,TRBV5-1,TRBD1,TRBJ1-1,CASSPTGGRNTEAFF,TGCGCCAGCAGCCCAACAGGGGGTAGAAACACTGAAGCTTTCTTT
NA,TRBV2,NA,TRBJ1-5,CASSQGGGRSNQPQHF,TGTGCCAGCAGTCAAGGCGGGGGGCGAAGCAATCAGCCCCAGCATTTT
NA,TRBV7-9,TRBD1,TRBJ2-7,CASSFMGQPTYEQYF,TGTGCCAGCAGCTTTATGGGACAGCCCACCTACGAGCAGTACTTC
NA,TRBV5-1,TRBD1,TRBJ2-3,CASSWGQGANADTQYF,TGCGCCAGCAGCTGGGGACAGGGGGCGAACGCAGATACGCAGTATTTT
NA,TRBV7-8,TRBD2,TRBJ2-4,CASTPSMREGKNIQYF,TGTGCCAGCACCCCAAGCATGCGGGAGGGTAAAAACATTCAGTACTTC
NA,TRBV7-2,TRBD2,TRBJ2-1,CASSPPSGFNEQFF,TGTGCCAGCAGCCCCCCTAGCGGGTTCAATGAGCAGTTCTTC
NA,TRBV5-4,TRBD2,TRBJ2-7,CASSLNPNLAGGEQYF,TGTGCCAGCAGCTTAAATCCCAACCTAGCGGGAGGAGAGCAGTACTTC
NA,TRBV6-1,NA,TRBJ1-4,CASSDWGLGEKLFF,TGTGCCAGCAGTGACTGGGGTCTCGGTGAAAAACTGTTTTTT
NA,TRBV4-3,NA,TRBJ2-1,CASSQVWSGGNEQFF,TGCGCCAGCAGCCAAGTATGGTCAGGCGGGAATGAGCAGTTCTTC
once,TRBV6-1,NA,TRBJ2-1,CASSRDSALEQFF,TGTGCCAGCAGTCGGGACTCCGCCCTTGAGCAGTTCTTC
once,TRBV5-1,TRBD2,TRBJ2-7,CASSLARTSGSSGGISYEQYF,TGCGCCAGCAGCTTGGCCAGGACTAGCGGGAGTTCGGGGGGGATCTCCTACGAGCAGTACTTC
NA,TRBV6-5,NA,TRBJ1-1,CASKGWTEAFF,TGTGCCAGCAAGGGATGGACTGAAGCTTTCTTT
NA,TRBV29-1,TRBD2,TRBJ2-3,CSSRTSGRSTDTQYF,TGCAGCTCTAGGACTAGCGGGAGGTCCACAGATACGCAGTATTTT
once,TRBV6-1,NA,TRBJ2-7,CASSARDGRTYEQYF,TGTGCCAGCAGCGCTAGGGACGGCCGGACCTACGAGCAGTACTTC
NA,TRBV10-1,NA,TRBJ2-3,CASSEFVKRGTDTQYF,TGCGCCAGCAGTGAGTTCGTAAAACGGGGCACAGATACGCAGTATTTT
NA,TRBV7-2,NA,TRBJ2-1,CASSFTGGSYNEQFF,TGTGCCAGCAGCTTCACAGGAGGCTCCTACAATGAGCAGTTCTTC
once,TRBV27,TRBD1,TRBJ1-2,CASSPIGQGVGYTF,TGTGCCAGCAGTCCCATAGGACAGGGTGTTGGCTACACCTTC
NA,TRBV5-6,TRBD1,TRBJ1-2,CASSLWGQGGGYTF,TGTGCCAGCAGCTTGTGGGGACAGGGAGGTGGCTACACCTTC
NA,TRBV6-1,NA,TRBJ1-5,CASRWDSNQPQHF,TGTGCCAGCAGGTGGGACAGCAATCAGCCCCAGCATTTT
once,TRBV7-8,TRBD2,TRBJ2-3,CASSSGLAGPTDTQYF,TGTGCCAGCAGCTCGGGACTAGCGGGACCCACAGATACGCAGTATTTT
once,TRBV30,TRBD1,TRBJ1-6,CAWSTDRVAYNSPLHF,TGTGCCTGGAGTACCGACAGGGTAGCCTATAATTCACCCCTCCACTTT
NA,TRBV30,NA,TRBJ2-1,CAWDSYNEQFF,TGTGCCTGGGACAGCTACAATGAGCAGTTCTTC
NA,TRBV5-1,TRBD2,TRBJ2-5,CASSLALAGGETQYF,TGCGCCAGCAGCTTAGCCCTAGCGGGAGGTGAGACCCAGTACTTC
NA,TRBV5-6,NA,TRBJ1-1,CASSLLSTEAFF,TGTGCCAGCAGCTTGCTCAGCACTGAAGCTTTCTTT
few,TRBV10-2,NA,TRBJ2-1,CASSESKDPGGQRQFF,TGCGCCAGCAGTGAGTCGAAAGATCCCGGGGGGCAGCGGCAGTTCTTC
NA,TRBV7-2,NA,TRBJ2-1,CASSLTFYQGLQYNEQFF,TGTGCCAGCAGCTTAACGTTCTATCAAGGATTACAGTACAATGAGCAGTTCTTC
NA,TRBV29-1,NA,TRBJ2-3,CSVEGRARLGPDTQYF,TGCAGCGTTGAAGGGAGGGCTAGGCTTGGCCCAGATACGCAGTATTTT
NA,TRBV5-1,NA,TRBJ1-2,CASSLYRGFEGYTF,TGCGCCAGCAGCCTATATAGGGGTTTTGAGGGCTACACCTTC
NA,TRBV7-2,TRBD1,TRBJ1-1,CASLKRTGTGGFGTEAFF,TGTGCCAGCTTAAAACGAACCGGGACAGGGGGCTTCGGCACTGAAGCTTTCTTT
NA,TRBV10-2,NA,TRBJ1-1,CASYGIEGRMNTEAFF,TGCGCCAGCTACGGGATTGAGGGGAGGATGAACACTGAAGCTTTCTTT
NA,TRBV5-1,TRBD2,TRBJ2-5,CASSRPREAIPKGETQYF,TGCGCCAGCAGTAGGCCCCGGGAGGCTATCCCAAAAGGAGAGACCCAGTACTTC
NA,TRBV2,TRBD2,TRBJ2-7,CASSDQPGTSGIDEQYF,TGTGCCAGCAGTGACCAGCCCGGGACTAGCGGGATCGACGAGCAGTACTTC
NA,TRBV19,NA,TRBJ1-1,CASRGNTEAFF,TGTGCCAGTAGGGGGAACACTGAAGCTTTCTTT